This T cell receptor (beta chain) is drawn from a study of T cells in Graves' hyperthyroidism and ophthalmopathy. In this sample, this clonotype turned up a few times. Its antigen is undetermined. RNA transcripts served as the template for amplifying TCR beta CDR3 regions. TCR CDR3 regions were first amplified by RT-PCR with HTBI primers. TCRdb re-called the multiplex PCR reads with MiXCR, one entry per CDR3 protein. The sample contains a few hundred thousand distinct CDR3 sequences, about 43% of which appear only once. The length of the CDR3 is 16 residues. From germline, CDR1 is SEHNR and CDR2 FQNEAQ (reference sequence). Study-level points and caveats: A median around 6.4 months before onset, the model predicted ophthalmopathy. The blood repertoire included most of the expanded thyroid clonotypes above 0.001. A model using 13 V-J features told ophthalmopathy apart from stable hyperthyroidism.

Hyperthyroidism was newly diagnosed in patients aged 18 to 65 (duration under 2 months). The sequence was obtained from a woman younger than 30 with Graves' hyperthyroidism. Material: peripheral blood or thyroid tissue (not recorded which). The chain combines TRBV7-9 with TRBJ2-7, with D perhaps matching TRBD2 (5 bases). The DNA end is more similar to TRBJ2-1, so the J call may be wrong. CDR3 loop: CASSSLWESSYNEQFF. CDR3 in DNA: TGTGCCAGCAGCTCGCTATGGGAGAGCTCCTACAATGAGCAGTTCTTC.